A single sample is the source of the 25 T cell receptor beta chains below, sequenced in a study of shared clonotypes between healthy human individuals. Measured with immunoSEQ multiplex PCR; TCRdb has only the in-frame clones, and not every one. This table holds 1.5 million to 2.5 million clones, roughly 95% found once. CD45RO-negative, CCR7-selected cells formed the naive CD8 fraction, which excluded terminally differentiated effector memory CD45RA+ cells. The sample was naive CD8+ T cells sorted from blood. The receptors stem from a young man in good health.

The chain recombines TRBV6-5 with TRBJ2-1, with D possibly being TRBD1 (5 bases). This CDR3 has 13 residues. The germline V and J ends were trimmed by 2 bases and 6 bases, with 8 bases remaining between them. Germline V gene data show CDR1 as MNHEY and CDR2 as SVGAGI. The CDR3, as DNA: TGTGCCAGCAGTTACCCAGGGTCCAATGAGCAGTTCTTC. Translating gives CASSYPGSNEQFF.

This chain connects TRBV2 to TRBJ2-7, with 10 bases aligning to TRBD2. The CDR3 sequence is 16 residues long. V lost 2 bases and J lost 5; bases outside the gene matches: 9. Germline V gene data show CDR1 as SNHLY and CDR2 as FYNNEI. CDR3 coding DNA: TGTGCCAGCAGTGAATCTAAACTAGCGGGGAAGGACGAGCAGTACTTC. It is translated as CASSESKLAGKDEQYF.

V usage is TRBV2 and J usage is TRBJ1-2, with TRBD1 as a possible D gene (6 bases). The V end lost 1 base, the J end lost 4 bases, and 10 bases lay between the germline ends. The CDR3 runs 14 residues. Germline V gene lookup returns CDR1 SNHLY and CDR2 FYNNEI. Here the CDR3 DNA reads TGTGCCAGCAGTGAAGACAGGGCTTTCTATGGCTACACCTTC. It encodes CASSEDRAFYGYTF.

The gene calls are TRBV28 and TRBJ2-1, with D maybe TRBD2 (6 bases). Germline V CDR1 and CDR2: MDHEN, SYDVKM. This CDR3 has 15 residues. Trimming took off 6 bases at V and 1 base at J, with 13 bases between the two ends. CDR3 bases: TGTGCCAGCAGCCCATGGAGCGGGTCCTACAATGAGCAGTTCTTC. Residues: CASSPWSGSYNEQFF.

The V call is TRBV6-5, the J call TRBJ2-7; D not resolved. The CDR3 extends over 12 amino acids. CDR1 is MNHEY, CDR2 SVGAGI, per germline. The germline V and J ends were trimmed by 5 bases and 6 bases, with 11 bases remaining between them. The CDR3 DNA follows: TGTGCCAGCAGTGCCCCTCGAGGCGAGCAGTACTTC. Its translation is CASSAPRGEQYF.

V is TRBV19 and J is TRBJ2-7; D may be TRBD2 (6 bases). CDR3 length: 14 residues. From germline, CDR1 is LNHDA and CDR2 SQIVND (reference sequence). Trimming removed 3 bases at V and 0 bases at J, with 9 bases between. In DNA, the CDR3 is TGTGCCAGTAGTATGGGACTCTCCTCCTACGAGCAGTACTTC. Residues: CASSMGLSSYEQYF. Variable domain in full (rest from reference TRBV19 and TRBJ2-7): DGGITQSPKYLFRKEGQNVTLSCEQNLNHDAMYWYRQDPGQGLRLIYYSQIVNDFQKGDIAEGYSVSREKKESFPLTVTSAQKNPTAFYLCASSMGLSSYEQYFGPGTRLTVT.

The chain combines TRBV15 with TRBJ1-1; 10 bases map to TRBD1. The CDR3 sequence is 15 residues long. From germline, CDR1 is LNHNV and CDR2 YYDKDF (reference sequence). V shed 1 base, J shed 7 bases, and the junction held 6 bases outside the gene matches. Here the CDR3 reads CATSRAKGTGVEAFF. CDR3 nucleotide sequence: TGTGCCACCAGCAGAGCCAAAGGGACAGGGGTTGAAGCTTTCTTT.

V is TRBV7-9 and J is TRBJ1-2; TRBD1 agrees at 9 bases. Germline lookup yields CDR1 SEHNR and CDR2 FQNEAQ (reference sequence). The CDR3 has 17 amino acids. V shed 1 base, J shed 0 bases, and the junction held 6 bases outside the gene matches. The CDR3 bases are TGTGCCAGCAGCTTAGTCGGACAGGGGAAAGCTAACTATGGCTACACCTTC. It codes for CASSLVGQGKANYGYTF.

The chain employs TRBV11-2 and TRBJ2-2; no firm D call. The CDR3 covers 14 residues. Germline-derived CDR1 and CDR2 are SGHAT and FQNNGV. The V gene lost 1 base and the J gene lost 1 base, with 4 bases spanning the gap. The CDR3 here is CASSLVVNTGELFF. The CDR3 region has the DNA TGTGCCAGCAGCTTAGTTGTGAACACCGGGGAGCTGTTTTTT.

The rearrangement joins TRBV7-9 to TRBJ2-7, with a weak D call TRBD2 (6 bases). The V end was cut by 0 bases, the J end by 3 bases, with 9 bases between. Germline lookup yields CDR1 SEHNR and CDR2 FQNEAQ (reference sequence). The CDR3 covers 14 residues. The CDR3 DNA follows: TGTGCCAGCAGCTTAGCCGGGAGTTACTACGAGCAGTACTTC. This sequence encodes CASSLAGSYYEQYF.

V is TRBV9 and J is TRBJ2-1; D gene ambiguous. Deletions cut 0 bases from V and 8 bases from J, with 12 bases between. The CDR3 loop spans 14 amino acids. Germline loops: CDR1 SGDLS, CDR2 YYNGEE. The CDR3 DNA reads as TGTGCCAGCAGCGTAGGGATCTGGGAATATGAGCAGTTCTTC. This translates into CASSVGIWEYEQFF.

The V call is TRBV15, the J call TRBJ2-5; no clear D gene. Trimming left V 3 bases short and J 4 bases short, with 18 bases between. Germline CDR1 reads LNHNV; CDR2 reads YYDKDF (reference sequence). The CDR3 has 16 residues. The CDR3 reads CATSSDHSFHPETQYF. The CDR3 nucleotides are TGTGCCACCAGCAGTGACCACAGCTTCCACCCAGAGACCCAGTACTTC.

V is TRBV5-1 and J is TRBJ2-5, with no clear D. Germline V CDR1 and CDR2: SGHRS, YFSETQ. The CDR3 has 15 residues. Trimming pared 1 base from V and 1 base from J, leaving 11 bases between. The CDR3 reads CASSLSELPQETQYF. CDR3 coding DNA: TGCGCCAGCAGCTTGAGCGAACTCCCCCAAGAGACCCAGTACTTC.

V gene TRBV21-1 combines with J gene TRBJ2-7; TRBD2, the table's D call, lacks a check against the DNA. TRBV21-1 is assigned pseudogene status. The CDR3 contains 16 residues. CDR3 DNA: TGTGCCAGCAGCCCCTCGCCTCCCGGGGTACGCTACGAGCAGTACTTC. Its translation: CASSPSPPGVRYEQYF.

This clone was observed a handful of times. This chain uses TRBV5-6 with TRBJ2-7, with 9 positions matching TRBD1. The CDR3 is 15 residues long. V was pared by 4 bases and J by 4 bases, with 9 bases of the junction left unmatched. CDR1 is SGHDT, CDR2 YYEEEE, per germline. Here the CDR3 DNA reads TGTGCCAGCAGCGCCACCGGGACAGGGTTTTACGAGCAGTACTTC. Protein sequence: CASSATGTGFYEQYF. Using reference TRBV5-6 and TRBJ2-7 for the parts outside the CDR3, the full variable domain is DAGVTQSPTHLIKTRGQQVTLRCSPKSGHDTVSWYQQALGQGPQFIFQYYEEEERQRGNFPDRFSGHQFPNYSSELNVNALLLGDSALYLCASSATGTGFYEQYFGPGTRLTVT.

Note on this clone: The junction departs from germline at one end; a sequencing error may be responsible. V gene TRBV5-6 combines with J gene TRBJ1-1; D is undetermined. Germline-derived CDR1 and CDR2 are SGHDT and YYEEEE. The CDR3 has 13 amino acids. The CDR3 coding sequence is TGTGCCAGCAGCTTGGAAGGGAACCCTGAAGCTTTCTTT. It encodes CASSLEGNPEAFF.

This chain's CDR3 is CASSLGEYVNEQFF. The CDR3 DNA reads TGTGCCAGCAGCTTGGGAGAGTACGTCAATGAGCAGTTCTTC. This rearrangement joins TRBV5-4 to TRBJ2-1; D gene uncertain. Germline lookup yields CDR1 SGHNT and CDR2 YYREEE (reference sequence). V lost 0 bases and J 6 bases, leaving 10 bases between the germline ends. CDR3 length: 14 amino acids.

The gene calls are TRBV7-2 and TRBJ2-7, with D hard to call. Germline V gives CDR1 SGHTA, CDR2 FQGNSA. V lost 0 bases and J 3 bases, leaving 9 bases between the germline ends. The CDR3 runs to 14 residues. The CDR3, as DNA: TGTGCCAGCAGCTTAGCCCTCGGCAACTACGAGCAGTACTTC. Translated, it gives CASSLALGNYEQYF. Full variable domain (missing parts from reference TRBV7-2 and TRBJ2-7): GAGVSQSPSNKVTEKGKDVELRCDPISGHTALYWYRQSLGQGLEFLIYFQGNSAPDKSGLPSDRFSAERTGGSVSTLTIQRTQQEDSAVYLCASSLALGNYEQYFGPGTRLTVT.

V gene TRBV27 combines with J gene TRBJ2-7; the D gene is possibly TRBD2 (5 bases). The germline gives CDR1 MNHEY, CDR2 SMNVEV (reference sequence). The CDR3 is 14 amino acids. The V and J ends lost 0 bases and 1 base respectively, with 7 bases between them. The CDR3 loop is CASSLSAESYEQYF. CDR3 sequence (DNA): TGTGCCAGCAGTTTATCAGCGGAATCCTACGAGCAGTACTTC.

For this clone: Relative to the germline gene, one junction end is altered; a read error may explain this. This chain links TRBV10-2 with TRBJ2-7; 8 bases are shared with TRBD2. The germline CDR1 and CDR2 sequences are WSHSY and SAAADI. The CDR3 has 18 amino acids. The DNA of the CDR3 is TGCGCCAGCAATGAGCCAGCCGAACTAGCGGTTGCCCCCTACGAGCAGTACTTC. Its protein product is CASNEPAELAVAPYEQYF.

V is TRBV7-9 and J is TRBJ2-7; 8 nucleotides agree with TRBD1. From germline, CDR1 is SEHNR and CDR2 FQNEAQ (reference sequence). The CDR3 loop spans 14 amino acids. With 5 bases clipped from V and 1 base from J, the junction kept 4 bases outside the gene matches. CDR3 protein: CASSPTGVSYEQYF. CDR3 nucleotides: TGTGCCAGCAGCCCGACAGGGGTATCCTACGAGCAGTACTTC.

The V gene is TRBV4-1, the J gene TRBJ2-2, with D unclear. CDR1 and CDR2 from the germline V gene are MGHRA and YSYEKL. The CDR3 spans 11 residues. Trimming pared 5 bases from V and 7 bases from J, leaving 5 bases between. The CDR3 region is CASSGGGELFF. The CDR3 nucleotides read TGCGCCAGCAGCGGTGGCGGGGAGCTGTTTTTT.

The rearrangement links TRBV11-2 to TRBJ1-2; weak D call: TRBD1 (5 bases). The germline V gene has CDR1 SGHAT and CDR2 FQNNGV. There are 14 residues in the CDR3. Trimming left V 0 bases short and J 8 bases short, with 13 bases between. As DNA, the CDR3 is TGTGCCAGCAGCTTAGAACTGGGGACCCCCGGCTACACCTTC. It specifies CASSLELGTPGYTF. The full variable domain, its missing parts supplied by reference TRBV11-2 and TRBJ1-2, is EAGVAQSPRYKIIEKRQSVAFWCNPISGHATLYWYQQILGQGPKLLIQFQNNGVVDDSQLPKDRFSAERLKGVDSTLKIQPAKLEDSAVYLCASSLELGTPGYTFGSGTRLTVV.

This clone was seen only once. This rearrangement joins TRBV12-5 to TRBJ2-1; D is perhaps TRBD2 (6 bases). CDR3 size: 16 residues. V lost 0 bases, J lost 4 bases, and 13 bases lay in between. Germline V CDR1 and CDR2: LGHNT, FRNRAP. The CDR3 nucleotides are TGTGCTAGTGGTTTGGTAGGGGCGGGAAGTTACAATGAGCAGTTCTTC. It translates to CASGLVGAGSYNEQFF.

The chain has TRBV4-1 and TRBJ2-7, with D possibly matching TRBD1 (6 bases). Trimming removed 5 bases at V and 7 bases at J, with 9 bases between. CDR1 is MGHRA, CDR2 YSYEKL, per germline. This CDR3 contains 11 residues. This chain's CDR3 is CASSTGQEQYF. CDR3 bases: TGCGCCAGCAGCACTGGACAGGAGCAGTACTTC.